The following is a T cell receptor beta chain sequence with its context. This specimen belongs to a study of T cell changes during pregnancy in multiple sclerosis. Here immunoSEQ multiplex PCR was the method, and the copy in TCRdb shows in-frame clones only, minus some. In the table there are under 90,000 clones, about 90% of which are singletons. Germline loops: CDR1 LNHDA, CDR2 SQIVND (reference sequence). This CDR3 spans 14 amino acids. J was trimmed by 4 bases and V by 4 bases; bases with no gene match: 4. The TCR sequence derives from a female donor in good health, enrolled as a control in a pregnancy study. This chain links TRBV19 with TRBJ2-4; 7 bases fit TRBD2. Sequenced here: peripheral blood, sampled in the second trimester of pregnancy. CDR3 region: CASSTGTNKNIQYF. The CDR3, as DNA: TGTGCCAGTAGTACCGGGACTAATAAAAACATTCAGTACTTC.